These T cell receptor beta chains were read from a single sample in a study of T-cell memory formation after mild COVID-19. TCRdb re-called the 5' RACE reads with MiXCR, one entry per CDR3 protein. This sample yields around 530,000 distinct CDR3 sequences, of which about 22% are seen a single time; around 9.2% belongs to the top ten. Sequenced: PBMCs or a T cell subset sorted from them (not recorded which). These receptors all stem from an adult woman who had mild COVID-19 (a few samples of this study predate the infection). Cell type and time point are not known. CDR3s include the opening cysteine and the closing phenylalanine or tryptophan. Fields, in order: V gene, J gene, CDR3 protein.

TRBV19,TRBJ2-1,CASSIVGLAEFNEQFF
TRBV7-2,TRBJ2-7,CASSFRASGPYEQYF
TRBV18,TRBJ1-2,CASSPPEGTNYGYTF
TRBV30,TRBJ1-1,CAWSATGGSAEAFF
TRBV6-5,TRBJ2-1,CASSYSPGLAGGPNEQFF
TRBV9,TRBJ2-2,CASSVENTGELFF
TRBV5-1,TRBJ2-3,CASSFGTSADTQYF
TRBV12-3/TRBV12-4,TRBJ1-1,CASRRSGGGTEAFF
TRBV7-9,TRBJ1-1,CASSPPGRSNTEAFF
TRBV20-1,TRBJ2-7,CSARARLAGEQYF
TRBV10-3,TRBJ2-5,CAISDGVTRVTQYF
TRBV6-2/TRBV6-3,TRBJ2-4,CASRGAGGLKNIQYF
TRBV5-5,TRBJ1-1,CASSSNRPKNTEAFF
TRBV7-6,TRBJ2-7,CASSLADRGVVPYEQYF
TRBV29-1,TRBJ1-2,CSSEGDTGYTF
TRBV30,TRBJ1-5,CAWGAQLGQPQHF
TRBV2,TRBJ2-1,CASSAPTLYNEQFF
TRBV13,TRBJ2-3,CASRPSWSPPDTQYF
TRBV20-1,TRBJ2-7,CSARVPNRPASSYEQYF
TRBV7-9,TRBJ2-3,CASSSKGGLAGGSRTDTQYF
TRBV5-4,TRBJ2-1,CASSSGLAFDEQFF
TRBV7-3,TRBJ1-2,CASSRDPLAYGYTF
TRBV3-1,TRBJ2-5,CASSPDRETQYF
TRBV5-1,TRBJ2-5,CASSRTGHLQETQYF
TRBV7-9,TRBJ2-7,CASSLGLIGSRASYEQYF
TRBV24-1,TRBJ2-1,CATSGRARNEQFF
TRBV20-1,TRBJ2-1,CSARDGGTGSYNEQFF
TRBV7-9,TRBJ2-3,CASSPGTSGTPSTDTQYF
TRBV29-1,TRBJ2-2,CSAGTLLNTGELFF
TRBV12-3/TRBV12-4,TRBJ2-1,CASRVGLSHEQFF
TRBV5-1,TRBJ2-1,CASSKMGGGSYNEQFF
TRBV29-1,TRBJ1-2,CSVDWTGHGYGYTF
TRBV20-1,TRBJ2-1,CSARVLDRDYNEQFF
TRBV11-1,TRBJ2-2,CASSPKTSNTGELFF
TRBV12-5,TRBJ2-1,CASGLASTSATYNEQFF
TRBV5-1,TRBJ2-5,CASSLDGTTGTQYF
TRBV5-1,TRBJ2-5,CASSWRDNQETQYF
TRBV4-2,TRBJ2-2,CASSQKARAGVGELFF
TRBV6-5,TRBJ2-3,CASSSTGSTDTQYF
TRBV7-9,TRBJ2-3,CASSRGLAGGRTDTQYF
TRBV28,TRBJ2-7,CASRHTPGQGTYEQYF
TRBV20-1,TRBJ2-7,CSASTGSSYEQYF
TRBV28,TRBJ2-2,CASTTRVGELFF
TRBV7-8,TRBJ1-3,CASSLRRLDSGNTIYF
TRBV20-1,TRBJ2-3,CSADPTGKDTQYF
TRBV20-1,TRBJ2-3,CSGPPQRGTDTQYF
TRBV5-5,TRBJ1-2,CASSSRDSLEQYYGYTF
TRBV12-5,TRBJ2-1,CASGLNGDYEQFF
TRBV4-1,TRBJ1-2,CASSPGGRNRDGYTF
TRBV7-8,TRBJ2-5,CASSFQARQETQYF